The following is a T cell receptor beta chain sequence with its context. The study drew its donors from healthy HIV-negative adults without recent acute infections or vaccinations. Caucasian adults living in Nashville, Tennessee, provided all samples. The data are from a study of shared clonotypes between healthy human individuals. Study-level information: Each donor's CD4 naive and CD4 memory cells filled three plates apiece, CD8 naive two, and CD8 memory one.

The CDR3 totals 13 residues. Deletions cut 9 bases from V and 0 bases from J, with 11 bases between. The germline gives CDR1 LNHDA, CDR2 SQIVND (reference sequence). Each PCR replicate from the sorted subsets contained 200 to 250 ng DNA, which is about 30,000 T cell genomes. The data were produced by immunoSEQ multiplex PCR, yet TCRdb's version contains in-frame clones alone and is incomplete. There are under 600,000 clones in the sample; 90% to 96% occur only once, and 0.05% to 0.08% lies in the top ten. This sequence originates from a woman aged 25 to 39 in good health. The rearrangement links TRBV19 to TRBJ2-5, with D hard to call. Source material: naive CD4+ T cells sorted from blood. Subset denoted: CD45RA+ positively selected. CDR3 in amino acids: CASRHAYQETQYF. Here the CDR3 DNA reads TGTGCCAGCAGGCATGCTTACCAAGAGACCCAGTACTTC.